This note documents a single TCR beta chain sequence. Its antigen remains unknown. This specimen comes from a study of T cells in Graves' hyperthyroidism and ophthalmopathy. About the study: Prior to any treatment, at the point of initial diagnosis, peripheral blood was collected.

Among the patients, aged 18 to 65, hyperthyroidism was newly diagnosed and had lasted under 2 months. Clinical symptoms, serum thyroxine and TRAb, thyroid ultrasound and orbital computed tomography together formed the diagnostic basis. TCR beta CDR3 regions were amplified from RNA. When the TCR CDR3 underwent first-round RT-PCR, the HTBI primer set was used. Using its own MiXCR run on the multiplex PCR reads, TCRdb lists one record per CDR3 protein. The repertoire holds some 720,000 distinct CDR3 sequences, roughly 15% seen once, with around 7.7% in the top ten. General study points: Model-based prediction identified ophthalmopathy a median about 6.8 months prior to its onset.

The CDR3 is made up of 16 amino acids. Germline assignment: CDR1 SEHNR and CDR2 FQNEAQ (reference sequence). The V end was cut by 5 bases, the J end by 0 bases, with 15 bases between. The chain links TRBV7-9 to TRBJ2-3; possibly TRBD2 for D (5 bases). The clonotype was recovered from a man aged 18 to 30 with Graves' hyperthyroidism. Sequenced input: blood. The CDR3 spells CASSVGGQPSTDTQYF. CDR3 in DNA: TGTGCCAGCAGCGTAGGCGGGCAGCCTAGCACAGATACGCAGTATTTT. The full variable domain, rest sourced from reference TRBV7-9 and TRBJ2-3, is DTGVSQNPRHKITKRGQNVTFRCDPISEHNRLYWYRQTLGQGPEFLTYFQNEAQLEKSRLLSDRFSAERPKGSFSTLEIQRTEQGDSAMYLCASSVGGQPSTDTQYFGPGTRLTVL.